A single sample gave rise to the 15 T cell receptor beta chains below, sequenced in a study of persistence of HIV-infected CD4 T cells (dated by TCRdb to the early 2020s). These receptors' antigens are unknown. The sample's treatment or condition label, in plain terms: suppressive antiretroviral therapy. As a nonspecific positive control representing the CD4+ T cell repertoire, the cells were stimulated with anti-CD3/anti-CD28 magnetic beads. Sorting of responding CD4+ T cells was based on upregulation of both CD40 ligand and CD69. TCRbeta repertoires were sequenced from genomic DNA with the immunoSEQ hsTCRB assay version 4 in survey mode. This is the immuneACCESS table as TCRdb keeps it, with only in-frame sequences that have V and J called. A part of the clones is gone; compared with another copy, unresolved V genes explain less than half, and the rest is unexplained. The sample records fewer than 50,000 clones, roughly nine tenths of which are singletons. The ten largest clones add up to approximately 1.8% of the sample.

The starting material was CD4+ T cells sorted from PBMCs after approximately 19-hour stimulation, obtained from a patient who received antiretroviral therapy. The cell subset or site label on this specimen signifies: CD40L+CD69+ CD4 T cells responding to anti-CD3/anti-CD28 beads, representing the overall repertoire. These receptors all come from an adult man with HIV who was CMV-seropositive.

J is TRBJ2-1 and V is TRBV3-1 (or the pseudogene TRBV3-2); D might be TRBD1 (5 bases). The CDR3 runs to 13 residues. The germline V gene has CDR1 LGHDT and CDR2 YNNKEL (reference sequence). Deletions cut 6 bases from V and 12 bases from J, with 18 bases between. The DNA for the CDR3 is TGTGCCAGCAGTCTCCAACCCCCCACAGGGCAGTTCTTC. Encoded protein: CASSLQPPTGQFF.

V and J are TRBV5-4 and TRBJ2-7, with 7 positions matching TRBD2. CDR1 is SGHNT and CDR2 is YYREEE in the germline V gene (reference sequence). The junction had 8 bases not matched to a gene; V was cut back by 0 bases and J by 2 bases. The CDR3 loop spans 16 amino acids. Written as DNA, the CDR3 is TGTGCCAGCAGCTTGGGCTCTTCCGGGGGGACCTACGAGCAGTACTTC. This codes for CASSLGSSGGTYEQYF.

The chain is built from TRBV2 and TRBJ1-2, with D uncertain. The ends were cut back, 1 base at V and 2 bases at J, with 2 bases in the middle. CDR1 is SNHLY and CDR2 is FYNNEI in the germline V gene. The CDR3 extends over 12 amino acids. This CDR3 is CASSEDNYGYTF. CDR3 nucleotide sequence: TGTGCCAGCAGTGAAGACAACTATGGCTACACCTTC.

The chain joins TRBV5-1 to TRBJ2-1, with unresolved D. Trimming removed 2 bases at V and 0 bases at J, with 15 bases between. Germline assignment: CDR1 SGHRS and CDR2 YFSETQ. The CDR3 length is 17 residues. The CDR3 DNA reads TGCGCCAGCAGCTTAGGAACCGGCGGAAGCTCCTACAATGAGCAGTTCTTC. Its protein is CASSLGTGGSSYNEQFF.

This chain connects TRBV19 to TRBJ2-5; either TRBD1 or TRBD2 may supply D (5 bases each). The germline V gene has CDR1 LNHDA and CDR2 SQIVND (reference sequence). The V end was cut by 5 bases, the J end by 5 bases, with 24 bases between. This CDR3 is built from 17 residues. CDR3 DNA: TGTGCCAGTAGTTCCCCCGCTTCTCGGGGCCCGAGGGAGACCCAGTACTTC. This translates into CASSSPASRGPRETQYF.

This clone is labeled large (0.1 to 1%). Other DNA sequences of this sample code for an identical CDR3. The rearrangement links TRBV25-1 to TRBJ2-3; tentatively, D is TRBD2 (6 bases). The CDR3 has 13 residues. With 2 bases removed from V and 3 bases from J, the gap between germline ends came to 6 bases. In germline, CDR1 is MGHDK, CDR2 SYGVNS. The CDR3 loop is CASSEGGTDTQYF. DNA of the CDR3: TGTGCCAGCAGTGAAGGGGGGACAGATACGCAGTATTTT.

V usage is TRBV6-5 and J usage is TRBJ2-7; D unresolved. This CDR3 contains 13 residues. Trimming stripped 2 bases from V and 3 bases from J, with 8 bases between. Germline V lookup: CDR1 MNHEY, CDR2 SVGAGI. The CDR3 DNA reads TGTGCCAGCAGTTACCAGAGGAACTACGAGCAGTACTTC. It specifies CASSYQRNYEQYF.

This sequence joins TRBV7-6 and TRBJ1-2; 7 positions match TRBD1. The CDR3 runs 18 residues. With 1 base clipped from V and 2 bases from J, the junction kept 13 bases outside the gene matches. CDR1 and CDR2 (germline): SGHVS, FNYEAQ. In nucleotides, the CDR3 is TGTGCCAGCAGCTTAGGAGGGGACAGCCCTCCTTTCAACTATGGCTACACCTTC. Protein sequence: CASSLGGDSPPFNYGYTF.

V and J are TRBV4-2 and TRBJ1-2; D might be TRBD1 (5 bases). With 1 base removed from V and 3 bases from J, the gap between germline ends came to 12 bases. The CDR3 has 15 residues. Germline V gene data show CDR1 as LGHNA and CDR2 as YNFKEQ. The CDR3, as DNA: TGTGCCAGCAGCCAAGGGGGGAGGAGGGACTATGGCTACACCTTC. It encodes CASSQGGRRDYGYTF.

The V gene is TRBV24-1, the J gene TRBJ2-6, with D possibly TRBD1 on 6 matching bases. Trimming left V 4 bases short and J 3 bases short, with 27 bases between. CDR1 and CDR2 from the germline V gene are KGHDR and SFDVKD. The CDR3 spans 21 residues. CDR3 protein: CATSDHLAGGGPVFGANVLTF. CDR3 in DNA: TGTGCCACCAGTGACCATTTGGCGGGTGGGGGCCCCGTCTTTGGGGCCAACGTCCTGACTTTC.

The rearrangement joins TRBV9 to TRBJ2-3; 11 bases line up with TRBD2. The CDR3 is made up of 16 amino acids. Germline loops: CDR1 SGDLS, CDR2 YYNGEE. Germline trimming cut 4 bases from V and 2 bases from J; bases unmatched to any gene: 6. The CDR3 spells CASSPLLAGATDTQYF. DNA for the CDR3: TGTGCCAGCAGCCCCCTACTAGCGGGGGCCACAGATACGCAGTATTTT.

The chain has TRBV6-1 and TRBJ2-6, with D perhaps matching TRBD2 (7 bases). The V end was cut by 6 bases, the J end by 3 bases, with 12 bases between. This CDR3 spans 15 amino acids. Germline V gene data show CDR1 as MNHNS and CDR2 as SASEGT. The DNA for the CDR3 is TGTGCCAGCAGAGGGGGGGCGGTTGGGGCCAACGTCCTGACTTTC. As protein: CASRGGAVGANVLTF.

V and J are TRBV11-2 and TRBJ1-6, with unresolved D. Germline V gene data show CDR1 as SGHAT and CDR2 as FQNNGV. With 3 bases removed from V and 7 bases from J, the gap between germline ends came to 10 bases. This CDR3 has 14 residues. CDR3 loop: CASSFLGSNSPLHF. The CDR3 region has the DNA TGTGCCAGCAGCTTTCTAGGGTCGAATTCACCCCTCCACTTT.

The CDR3 region is CASSSRWGDYGYTF. The DNA for the CDR3 is TGCGCCAGCAGCTCCAGGTGGGGGGACTATGGCTACACCTTC. The chain is built from TRBV5-1 and TRBJ1-2, with a possible D match to TRBD1 (5 bases). The CDR3 is made up of 14 amino acids. Germline loops: CDR1 SGHRS, CDR2 YFSETQ. V was clipped by 3 bases and J by 3 bases, with 12 bases between them.

The chain combines TRBV11-2 with TRBJ1-2, with a tentative D call TRBD1 (6 bases). The germline gives CDR1 SGHAT, CDR2 FQNNGV. Trimming pared 0 bases from V and 4 bases from J, leaving 15 bases between. This CDR3 has 16 amino acids. The CDR3 sequence is CASSLDTGTLSYGYTF. In DNA, the CDR3 is TGTGCCAGCAGCTTAGATACCGGGACACTAAGCTATGGCTACACCTTC.